This is a list of T cell receptor beta chains from one sample in a study of radiotherapy plus CTLA-4 blockade in lung cancer. The table came from immunoSEQ multiplex PCR; TCRdb's copy has only in-frame clones and leaves some out. This table has over 85,000 clones, 80% to 90% appearing once. Sample: peripheral blood, taken from a patient treated with radiotherapy plus ipilimumab. These receptors were taken from a human donor with non-small cell lung cancer that progressed on radiotherapy plus ipilimumab. Both conserved end residues are part of each CDR3. Fields, in order: D gene, J gene, V gene, clone size, CDR3 DNA, CDR3 protein. A D gene is named only where the DNA matches it firmly. Where a row states a size, it is once, few, many or the class of an expanded clone; other rows omit it.

>TRBD2|TRBJ2-2|TRBV10-2|-
TGCGCCAGCAGTGAGTCACTAGCGGGCCTGAACACCGGGGAGCTGTTTTTT
CASSESLAGLNTGELFF
>-|TRBJ2-2|TRBV5-1|-
TGCGCCAGCGGGAAAGGCCCCGGGGAGCTGTTTTTT
CASGKGPGELFF
>TRBD1|TRBJ2-7|TRBV19|-
TGTGCCAGTAGTATTACAGGGGTCTCTTCCTACGAGCAGTACTTC
CASSITGVSSYEQYF
>-|TRBJ1-1|TRBV30|once
TGTGCCTGGACGAGGACCCTCCAGAACACTGAAGCTTTCTTT
CAWTRTLQNTEAFF
>-|TRBJ2-1|TRBV7-2|once
TGTGCCAGCAGCGCCCGAGGAACCAGCTCCTACAATGAGCAGTTCTTC
CASSARGTSSYNEQFF
>TRBD2|TRBJ2-4|TRBV9|once
TGTGCCAGCAGCGCCACTAGCGGGATGGTGGACCGGGGGGGCAAAAACATTCAGTACTTC
CASSATSGMVDRGGKNIQYF
>-|TRBJ1-3|TRBV21-1|-
TGTGCCAGCAGCCCGCACTCGGTGGCGGGCTCTGGAAACACCATATATTTT
CASSPHSVAGSGNTIYF
>TRBD2|TRBJ2-7|TRBV5-1|-
TGCGCCAGCAGCTTGGTGGGACTAGGTCCCTACGAGCAGTACTTC
CASSLVGLGPYEQYF
>-|TRBJ2-7|TRBV5-1|-
TGCGCCAGCAGCTTGAACTCGGCGGGGCGCTACGAGCAGTGCTTC
CASSLNSAGRYEQCF
>TRBD1|TRBJ2-7|TRBV27|-
TGTGCCAGCAGGCGTCCGGGACAGGGGTTAAACGAGCAGTACTTC
CASRRPGQGLNEQYF
>-|TRBJ1-1|TRBV6-1|-
TGTGCCAGCAGGCAGGTAATGAACACTGAAGCTTTCTTT
CASRQVMNTEAFF
>TRBD1|TRBJ1-2|TRBV28|-
TGTGCCAGCAGAAAGGACAGGGCCTGGCGCTACACCTTC
CASRKDRAWRYTF
>-|TRBJ2-7|TRBV2|-
TGTGCCAGCAGCGCCCTCTCCTACGAGCAGTACTTC
CASSALSYEQYF
>-|TRBJ1-2|TRBV5-6|-
TGTGCCAGCAGCCAAGCGGGGGGCCCCCAAAGGATCCATGGCTACACCTTC
CASSQAGGPQRIHGYTF
>-|TRBJ1-2|TRBV18|-
TGTGCCAGCTCACCCTACTCCAGGGTGGGGGATGGCTACACCTTC
CASSPYSRVGDGYTF
>-|TRBJ2-7|TRBV5-5|-
TGTGCCAGCAGCCACACCGGGACCTTCTACGAGCAGTACTTC
CASSHTGTFYEQYF
>TRBD2|TRBJ2-1|TRBV5-1|-
TGCGCCAGCAGCTTAGGCGGGAGCTACTACAATGAGCAGTTCTTC
CASSLGGSYYNEQFF
>-|TRBJ1-3|TRBV9|-
TGTGCCAGCAGAGAGGGTAACACCATATATTTT
CASREGNTIYF
>-|TRBJ1-5|TRBV18|-
TGTGCCAGCTCACCTATTGAGGTTGTTAATCAGCCCCAGCATTTT
CASSPIEVVNQPQHF
>-|TRBJ2-1|TRBV2|-
TGTGCCAGCAGCCAAGGGAGAGAGTCCCCCTACAATGAGCAGTTCTTC
CASSQGRESPYNEQFF